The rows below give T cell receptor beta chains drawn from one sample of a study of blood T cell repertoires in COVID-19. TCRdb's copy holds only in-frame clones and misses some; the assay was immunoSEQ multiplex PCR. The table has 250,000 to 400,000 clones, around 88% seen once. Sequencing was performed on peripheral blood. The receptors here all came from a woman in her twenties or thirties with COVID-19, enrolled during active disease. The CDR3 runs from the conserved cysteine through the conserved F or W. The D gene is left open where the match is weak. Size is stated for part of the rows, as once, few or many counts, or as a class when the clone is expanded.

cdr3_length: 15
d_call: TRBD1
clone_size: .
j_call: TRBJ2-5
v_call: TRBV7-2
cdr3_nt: TGTGCCAGCAGCAAACCTCGCAGGGGGCAAGAGACCCAGTACTTC
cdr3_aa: CASSKPRRGQETQYF

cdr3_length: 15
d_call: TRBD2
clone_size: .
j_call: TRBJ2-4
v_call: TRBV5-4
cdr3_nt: TGTGCCAGCAGTAGGGCCGGGGGGGCCAAAAACATTCAGTACTTC
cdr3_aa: CASSRAGGAKNIQYF

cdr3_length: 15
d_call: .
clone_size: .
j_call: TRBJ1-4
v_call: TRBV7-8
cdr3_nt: TGTGCCAGCAGCAAACCGGGCCCGGGGGATGAAAAACTGTTTTTT
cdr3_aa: CASSKPGPGDEKLFF

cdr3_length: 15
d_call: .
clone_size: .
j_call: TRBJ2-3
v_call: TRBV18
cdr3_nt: TGTGCCAGCTCACCTCAAATGGGCGGCACAGATACGCAGTATTTT
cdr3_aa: CASSPQMGGTDTQYF

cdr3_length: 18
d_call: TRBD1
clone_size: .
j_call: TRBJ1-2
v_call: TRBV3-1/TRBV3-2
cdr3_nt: TGTGCCAGCAGCCAAATAGAGAGGGGGCGCGGTTTGTATAGTGGCTACACCTTC
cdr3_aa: CASSQIERGRGLYSGYTF

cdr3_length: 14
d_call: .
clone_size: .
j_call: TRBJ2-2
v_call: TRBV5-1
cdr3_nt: TGCGCCAGTGACAGGGACTGGGACACCGGGGAGCTGTTTTTT
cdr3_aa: CASDRDWDTGELFF

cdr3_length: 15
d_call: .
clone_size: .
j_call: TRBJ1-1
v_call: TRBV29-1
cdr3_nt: TGCAGCGTTGAGGCTGAGACAGTACTGAACACTGAAGCTTTCTTT
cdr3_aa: CSVEAETVLNTEAFF

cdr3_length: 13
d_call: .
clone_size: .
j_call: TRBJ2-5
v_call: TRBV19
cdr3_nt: TGTGCCAGTAGTATGGGGCAGCAAGAGACCCAGTACTTC
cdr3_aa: CASSMGQQETQYF

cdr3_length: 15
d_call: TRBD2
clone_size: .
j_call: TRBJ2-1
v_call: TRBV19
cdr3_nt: TGTGCCAGTAGTAGGGGGGGAGGCTCCTACAATGAGCAGTTCTTC
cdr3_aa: CASSRGGGSYNEQFF

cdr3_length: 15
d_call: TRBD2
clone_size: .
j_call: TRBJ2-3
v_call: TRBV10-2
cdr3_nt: TGCGCCAGCAGCCCCCTAGCGGGGGGCGCTGATACGCAGTATTTT
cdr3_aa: CASSPLAGGADTQYF

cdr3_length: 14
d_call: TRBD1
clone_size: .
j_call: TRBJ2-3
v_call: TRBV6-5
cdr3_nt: TGTGCCAGCACCACCTCAACAGGGGCAGATACGCAGTATTTT
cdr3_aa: CASTTSTGADTQYF

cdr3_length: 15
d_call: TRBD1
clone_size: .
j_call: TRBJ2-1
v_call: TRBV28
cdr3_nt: TGTGCCAGCTCCCCTACAGGGGGACCCTACAATGAGCAGTTCTTC
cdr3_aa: CASSPTGGPYNEQFF

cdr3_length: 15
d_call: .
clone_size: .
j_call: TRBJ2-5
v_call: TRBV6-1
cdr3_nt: TGTGCCAGCAGTGAAGGTGCCCTGAGCCGCGAGACCCAGTACTTC
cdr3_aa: CASSEGALSRETQYF

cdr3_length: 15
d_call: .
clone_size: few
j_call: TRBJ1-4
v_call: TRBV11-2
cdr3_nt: TGTGCCAGCAGCTTAGCCGACCCGACAGCTGAAAAACTGTTTTTT
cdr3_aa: CASSLADPTAEKLFF

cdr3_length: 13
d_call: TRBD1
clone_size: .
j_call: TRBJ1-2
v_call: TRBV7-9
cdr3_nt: TGTGCCAGCACCAAAGGGGGCATCTATGGCTACACCTTC
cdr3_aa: CASTKGGIYGYTF

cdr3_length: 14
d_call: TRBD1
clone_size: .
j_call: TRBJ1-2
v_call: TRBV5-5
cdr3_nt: TGTGCCAGCAGCCCCTCACAGGGGATCTATGGCTACACCTTC
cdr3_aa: CASSPSQGIYGYTF

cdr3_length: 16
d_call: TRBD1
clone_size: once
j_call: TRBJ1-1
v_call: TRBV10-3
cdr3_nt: TGTGCCATCAGTGAGTCGGGACAGGGATCGCGTACTGAAGCTTTCTTT
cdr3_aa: CAISESGQGSRTEAFF